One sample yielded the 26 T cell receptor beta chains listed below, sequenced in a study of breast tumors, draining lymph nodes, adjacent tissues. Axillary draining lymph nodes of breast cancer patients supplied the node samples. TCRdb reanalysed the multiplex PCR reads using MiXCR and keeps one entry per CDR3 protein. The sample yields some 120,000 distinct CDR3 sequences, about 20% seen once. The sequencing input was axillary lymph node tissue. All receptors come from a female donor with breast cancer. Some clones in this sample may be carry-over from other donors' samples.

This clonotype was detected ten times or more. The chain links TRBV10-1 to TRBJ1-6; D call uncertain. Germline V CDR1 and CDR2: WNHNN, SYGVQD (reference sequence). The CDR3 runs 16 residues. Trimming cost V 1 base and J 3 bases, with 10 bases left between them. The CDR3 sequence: CASSEYRHGYNSPLHF. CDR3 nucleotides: TGCGCCAGCAGTGAGTACCGACACGGCTATAATTCACCCCTCCACTTT.

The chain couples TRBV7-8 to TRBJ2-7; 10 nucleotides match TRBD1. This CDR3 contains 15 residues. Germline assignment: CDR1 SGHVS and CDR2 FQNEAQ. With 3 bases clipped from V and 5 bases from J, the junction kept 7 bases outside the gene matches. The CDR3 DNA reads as TGTGCCAGCAGCTTGGACGGGACAGGGGCCCACGAGCAGTACTTC. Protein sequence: CASSLDGTGAHEQYF.

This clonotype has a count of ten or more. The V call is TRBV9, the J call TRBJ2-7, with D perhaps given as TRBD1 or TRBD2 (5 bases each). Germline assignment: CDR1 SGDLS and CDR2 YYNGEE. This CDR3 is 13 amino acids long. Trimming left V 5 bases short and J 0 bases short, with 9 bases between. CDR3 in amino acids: CASRRDGSYEQYF. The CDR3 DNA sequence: TGTGCCAGCAGACGGGACGGCTCCTACGAGCAGTACTTC.

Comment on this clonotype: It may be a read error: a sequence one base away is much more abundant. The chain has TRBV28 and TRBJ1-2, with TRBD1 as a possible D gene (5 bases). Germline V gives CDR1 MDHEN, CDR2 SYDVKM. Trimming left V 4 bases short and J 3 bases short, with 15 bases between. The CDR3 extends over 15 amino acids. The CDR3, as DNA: TGTGCCAGCAGTTATCCCTACGGGGCTGACTATGGCTACACCTTC. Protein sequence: CASSYPYGADYGYTF.

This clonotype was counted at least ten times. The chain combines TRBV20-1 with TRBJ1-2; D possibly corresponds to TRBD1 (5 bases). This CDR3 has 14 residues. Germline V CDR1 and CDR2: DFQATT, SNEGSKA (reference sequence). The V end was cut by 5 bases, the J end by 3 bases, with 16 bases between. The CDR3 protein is CSASLRGDHYGYTF. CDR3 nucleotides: TGCAGTGCTTCCCTACGGGGGGATCACTATGGCTACACCTTC.

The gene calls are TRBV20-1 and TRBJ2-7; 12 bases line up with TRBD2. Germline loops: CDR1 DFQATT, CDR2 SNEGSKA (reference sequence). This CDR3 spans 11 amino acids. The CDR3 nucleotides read TGCGGCCTAGCGGGAGGGGACGAGCAGTACTTC. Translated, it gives CGLAGGDEQYF.

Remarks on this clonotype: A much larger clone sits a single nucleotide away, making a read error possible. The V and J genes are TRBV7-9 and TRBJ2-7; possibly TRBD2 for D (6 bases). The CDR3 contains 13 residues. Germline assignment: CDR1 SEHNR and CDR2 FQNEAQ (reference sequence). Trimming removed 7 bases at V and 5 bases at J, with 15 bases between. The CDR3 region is CASNGDGGDEQYF. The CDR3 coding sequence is TGTGCCAGCAACGGAGACGGGGGAGACGAGCAGTACTTC. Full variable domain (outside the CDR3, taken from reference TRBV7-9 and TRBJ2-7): DTGVSQNPRHKITKRGQNVTFRCDPISEHNRLYWYRQTLGQGPEFLTYFQNEAQLEKSRLLSDRFSAERPKGSFSTLEIQRTEQGDSAMYLCASNGDGGDEQYFGPGTRLTVT.

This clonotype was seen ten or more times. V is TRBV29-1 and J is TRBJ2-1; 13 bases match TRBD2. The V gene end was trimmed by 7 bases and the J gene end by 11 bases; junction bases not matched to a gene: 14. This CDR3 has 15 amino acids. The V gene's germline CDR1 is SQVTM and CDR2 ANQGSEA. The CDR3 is CSAPLGLAGVEKQFF. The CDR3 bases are TGCAGCGCCCCACTTGGACTAGCGGGAGTAGAAAAGCAGTTCTTC.

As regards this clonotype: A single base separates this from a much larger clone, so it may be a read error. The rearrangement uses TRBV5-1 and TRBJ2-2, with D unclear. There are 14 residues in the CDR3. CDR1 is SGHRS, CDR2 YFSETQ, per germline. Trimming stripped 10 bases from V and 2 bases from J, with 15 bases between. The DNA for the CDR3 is TGCGCCGGCACCCCACTGGTAAACACCGGGGAGCTGTTTTTT. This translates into CAGTPLVNTGELFF.

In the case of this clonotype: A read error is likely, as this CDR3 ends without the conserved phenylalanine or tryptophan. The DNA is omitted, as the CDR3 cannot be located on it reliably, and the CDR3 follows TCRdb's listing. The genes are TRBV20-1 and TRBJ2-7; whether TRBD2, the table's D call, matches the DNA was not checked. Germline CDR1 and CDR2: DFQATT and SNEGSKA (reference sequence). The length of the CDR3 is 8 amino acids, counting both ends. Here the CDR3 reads CSARGGLA.

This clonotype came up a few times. This CDR3 reads CASSWDGNEKLFF. For the CDR3, the DNA is TGTGCCAGCAGTTGGGACGGTAATGAAAAACTGTTTTTT. The rearrangement joins TRBV28 to TRBJ1-4; D perhaps matches TRBD1 (5 bases). CDR3 size: 13 residues. Germline lookup yields CDR1 MDHEN and CDR2 SYDVKM. Trimming shortened V by 4 bases and J by 4 bases, and 7 bases separated the two germline ends.

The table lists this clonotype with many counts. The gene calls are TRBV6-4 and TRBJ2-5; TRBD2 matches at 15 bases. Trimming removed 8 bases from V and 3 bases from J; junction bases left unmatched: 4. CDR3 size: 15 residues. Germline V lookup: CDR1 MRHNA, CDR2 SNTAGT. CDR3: CASPGTSGGKETQYF. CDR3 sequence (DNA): TGTGCCAGCCCGGGGACTAGCGGGGGGAAAGAGACCCAGTACTTC.

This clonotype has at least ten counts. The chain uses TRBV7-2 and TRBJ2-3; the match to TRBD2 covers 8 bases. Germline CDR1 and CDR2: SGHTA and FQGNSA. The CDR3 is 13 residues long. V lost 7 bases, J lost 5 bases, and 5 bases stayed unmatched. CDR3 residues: CASNSGGEDTQYF. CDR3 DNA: TGTGCCAGCAACTCGGGGGGGGAAGATACGCAGTATTTT. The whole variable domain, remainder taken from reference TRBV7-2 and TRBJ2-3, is GAGVSQSPSNKVTEKGKDVELRCDPISGHTALYWYRQSLGQGLEFLIYFQGNSAPDKSGLPSDRFSAERTGGSVSTLTIQRTQQEDSAVYLCASNSGGEDTQYFGPGTRLTVL.

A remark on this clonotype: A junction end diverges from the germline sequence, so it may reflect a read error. CDR3 amino acids: CASSPQNYRPYTGELFF. The CDR3 nucleotides read TGTGCCAGCAGCCCCCAGAACTATAGACCCTACACAGGGGAGCTGTTTTTT. V and J are TRBV14 and TRBJ2-2; D gene unclear. The CDR3 is made up of 17 amino acids. Germline loops: CDR1 SGHDN, CDR2 FVKESK.

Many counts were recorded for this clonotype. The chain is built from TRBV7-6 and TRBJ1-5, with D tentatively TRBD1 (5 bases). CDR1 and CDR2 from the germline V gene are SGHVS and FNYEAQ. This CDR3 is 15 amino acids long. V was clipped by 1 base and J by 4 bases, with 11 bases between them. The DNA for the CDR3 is TGTGCCAGCAGCTTAGAGGGCAGGGTAAATCAGCCCCAGCATTTT. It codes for CASSLEGRVNQPQHF.

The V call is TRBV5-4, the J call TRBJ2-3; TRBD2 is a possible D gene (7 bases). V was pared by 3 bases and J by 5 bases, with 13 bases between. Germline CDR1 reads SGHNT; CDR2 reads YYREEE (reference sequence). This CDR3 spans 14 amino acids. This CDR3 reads CASSSTGREDTQYF. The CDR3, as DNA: TGTGCCAGCAGCTCCACAGGGAGGGAAGATACGCAGTATTTT.

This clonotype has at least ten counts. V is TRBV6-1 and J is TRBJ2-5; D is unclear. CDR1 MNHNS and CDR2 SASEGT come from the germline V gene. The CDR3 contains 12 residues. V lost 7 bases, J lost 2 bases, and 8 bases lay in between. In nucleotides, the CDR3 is TGTGCCAGCACGGTCTATCAAGAGACCCAGTACTTC. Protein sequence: CASTVYQETQYF.

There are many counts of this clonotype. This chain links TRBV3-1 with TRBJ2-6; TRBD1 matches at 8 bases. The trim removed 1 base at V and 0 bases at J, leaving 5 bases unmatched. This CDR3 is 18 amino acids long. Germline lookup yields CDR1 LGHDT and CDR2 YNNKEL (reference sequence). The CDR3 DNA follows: TGTGCCAGCAGCCAAGTGCGCGGACAGGGCTCTGGGGCCAACGTCCTGACTTTC. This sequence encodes CASSQVRGQGSGANVLTF.

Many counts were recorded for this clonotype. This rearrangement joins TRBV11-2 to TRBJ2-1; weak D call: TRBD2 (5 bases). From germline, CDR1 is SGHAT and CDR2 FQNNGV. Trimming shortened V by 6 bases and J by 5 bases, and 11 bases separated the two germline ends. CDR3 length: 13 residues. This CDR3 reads CASRSGPNNEQFF. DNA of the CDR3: TGTGCCAGCAGAAGCGGACCCAACAATGAGCAGTTCTTC.

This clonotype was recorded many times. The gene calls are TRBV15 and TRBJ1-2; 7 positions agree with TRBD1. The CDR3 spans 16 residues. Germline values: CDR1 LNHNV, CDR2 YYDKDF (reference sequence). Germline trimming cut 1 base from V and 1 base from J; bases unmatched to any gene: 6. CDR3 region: CATSRVGTDFNYGYTF. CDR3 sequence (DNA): TGTGCCACCAGCAGAGTTGGGACAGACTTTAACTATGGCTACACCTTC. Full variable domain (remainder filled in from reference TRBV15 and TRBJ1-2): DAMVIQNPRYQVTQFGKPVTLSCSQTLNHNVMYWYQQKSSQAPKLLFHYYDKDFNNEADTPDNFQSRRPNTSFCFLDIRSPGLGDTAMYLCATSRVGTDFNYGYTFGSGTRLTVV.

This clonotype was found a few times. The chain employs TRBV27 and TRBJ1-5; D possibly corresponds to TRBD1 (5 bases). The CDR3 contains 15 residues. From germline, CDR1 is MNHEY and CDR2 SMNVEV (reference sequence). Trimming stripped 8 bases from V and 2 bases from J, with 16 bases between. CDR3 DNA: TGTGCCAGCGGCTCGCAGGGCGACGGCAATCAGCCCCAGCATTTT. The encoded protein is CASGSQGDGNQPQHF.

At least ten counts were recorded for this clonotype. The CDR3 DNA follows: TGCAGTGCTAGAAGGACTAGCGGCCACAATGAGCAGTTCTTC. It encodes CSARRTSGHNEQFF. This chain joins TRBV20-1 and TRBJ2-1; 10 bases agree with TRBD2. CDR1 is DFQATT and CDR2 is SNEGSKA in the germline V gene (reference sequence). The CDR3 is 14 amino acids. V was pared by 2 bases and J by 5 bases, with 3 bases of the junction left unmatched.

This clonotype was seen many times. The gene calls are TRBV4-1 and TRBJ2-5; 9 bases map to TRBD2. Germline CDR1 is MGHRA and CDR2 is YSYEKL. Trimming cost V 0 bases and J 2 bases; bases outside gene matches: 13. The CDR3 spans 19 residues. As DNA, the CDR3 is TGCGCCAGCAGCCAAGACGTTGTTAGCCTAGCGGGGTCACAAGAGACCCAGTACTTC. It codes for CASSQDVVSLAGSQETQYF.

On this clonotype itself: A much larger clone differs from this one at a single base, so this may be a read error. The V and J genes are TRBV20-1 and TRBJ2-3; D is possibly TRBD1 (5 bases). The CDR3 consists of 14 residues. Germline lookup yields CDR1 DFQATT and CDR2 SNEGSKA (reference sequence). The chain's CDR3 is CGEDSRTSTDTQYF. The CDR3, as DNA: TGCGGTGAAGACAGCCGGACCAGCACAGATACGCAGTATTTT.

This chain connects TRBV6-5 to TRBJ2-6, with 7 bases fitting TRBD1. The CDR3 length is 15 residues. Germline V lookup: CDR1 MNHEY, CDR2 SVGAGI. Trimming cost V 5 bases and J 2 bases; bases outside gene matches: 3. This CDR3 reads CASSRQGAGANVLTF. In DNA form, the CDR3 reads TGTGCCAGCAGTCGCCAGGGGGCTGGGGCCAACGTCCTGACTTTC.

The CDR3 DNA is TGTGCCTGGAGTCATGTGGGGGGAGGGCCTACCGGGGAGCTGTTTTTT. This gives the protein CAWSHVGGGPTGELFF. The chain couples TRBV30 to TRBJ2-2; 7 bases fit TRBD2. The CDR3 is made up of 16 amino acids. The germline V gene encodes CDR1 GTSNPN and CDR2 SVGIG (reference sequence). After removal of 2 bases from V and 5 bases from J, the junction contained 11 bases not matched to a gene.